This T cell receptor (beta chain) was retrieved from a study of identical twins. Regarding the study as a whole: Cross-sectional statistics, not tracking of the same donors, supported the conclusions. Twin-shared out-of-frame alpha sequences showed excess low generation probability. Beta out-of-frame sequences showed weaker excess sharing between twins. Fewer insertions were carried by abundant cord blood beta clonotypes, but none was seen in memory repertoires.

TCRdb passed the 5' RACE reads through MiXCR, listing each CDR3 protein once. Among about 720,000 distinct CDR3 sequences listed, 8% to 9% were seen once. The table lists this clonotype with many counts. The target antigen is unknown. The CDR3 loop spans 12 amino acids. Trimming left V 8 bases short and J 7 bases short, with 14 bases between. In addition, the sample was reused for a study of yellow fever vaccine responses in identical twins.

The sample consisted of PBMCs. The chain carries TRBV12-3 or TRBV12-4 and TRBJ1-2, with D uncertain. The source of this sequence is a woman aged 18-35 years in good health. The CDR3 loop is CASPSPFGGYTF. CDR3 nucleotide sequence: TGTGCCAGCCCCTCCCCTTTCGGTGGCTACACCTTC.